The 18 T cell receptor beta chains in this list originate from one sample, sequenced in a study of tumor-infiltrating T cells and Merkel cell polyomavirus. Study summary: The study examined CD8+ T cells specific for the Merkel cell polyomavirus KLL epitope.

All patients' tumors stained robustly positive for Merkel cell polyomavirus Large T antigen by immunohistochemistry. Here immunoSEQ multiplex PCR was the method, and the copy in TCRdb shows in-frame clones only, minus some. The data contain 2,000 to 2,500 clones, approximately 98% of them singletons. Sample: lymph node tissue. The receptors shown here come from a man in his sixties or seventies with Merkel cell carcinoma.

The count of this clone is one. V usage is TRBV9 and J usage is TRBJ2-5, with 8 bases that match TRBD1. The assigned J gene may be wrong: the sequence end matches TRBJ2-7 better. The CDR3 loop spans 15 amino acids. The germline V gene has CDR1 SGDLS and CDR2 YYNGEE. The CDR3 is CASSQGQVIPYEQYF. In DNA, the CDR3 is TGTGCCAGCAGCCAGGGACAGGTGATCCCCTACGAGCAGTACTTC.

The chain combines TRBV15 with TRBJ2-5; 7 bases align to TRBD1. V was clipped by 5 bases and J by 2 bases; unmatched bases: 5. The CDR3 covers 14 residues. Germline loops: CDR1 LNHNV, CDR2 YYDKDF (reference sequence). The CDR3 nucleotides read TGTGCCACCAGCGAAACGGGACAGCAAGAGACCCAGTACTTC. Its translation is CATSETGQQETQYF.

V and J are TRBV7-2 and TRBJ2-5; no reliable D call. Trimming pared 3 bases from V and 4 bases from J, leaving 9 bases between. This CDR3 is 13 amino acids long. Per germline, CDR1 SGHTA and CDR2 FQGNSA. Here the CDR3 reads CASSFVTGETQYF. The CDR3 DNA follows: TGTGCCAGCAGCTTTGTGACGGGAGAGACCCAGTACTTC.

This chain joins TRBV5-1 and TRBJ2-1; D is undetermined. This CDR3 has 15 amino acids. V dropped 1 base and J dropped 2 bases, with 10 bases sitting between them. CDR1 SGHRS and CDR2 YFSETQ come from the germline V gene. CDR3 in amino acids: CASSLSWATYNEQFF. The DNA of the CDR3 is TGCGCCAGCAGCTTGTCTTGGGCGACCTACAATGAGCAGTTCTTC.

The chain links TRBV5-1 to TRBJ2-5, with 9 bases aligning to TRBD1. V was pared by 3 bases and J by 3 bases, with 3 bases of the junction left unmatched. The germline gives CDR1 SGHRS, CDR2 YFSETQ. There are 14 residues in the CDR3. As DNA, the CDR3 is TGCGCCAGCAGCTCGAGGACAGGGGAAGAGACCCAGTACTTC. This translates into CASSSRTGEETQYF.

The chain carries TRBV9 and TRBJ1-2; 8 nucleotides match TRBD1. V was clipped by 2 bases and J by 8 bases; unmatched bases: 14. The V gene's germline CDR1 is SGDLS and CDR2 YYNGEE. This CDR3 is built from 16 residues. The CDR3 protein is CASSVGMDRDLGGYTF. CDR3 sequence (DNA): TGTGCCAGCAGCGTCGGGATGGACAGGGATTTAGGGGGCTACACCTTC.

The CDR3 protein is CASSPQGLNTGELFF. The CDR3 DNA follows: TGCGCCAGCAGCCCCCAGGGGCTGAACACCGGGGAGCTGTTTTTT. The chain is built from TRBV5-1 and TRBJ2-2, with a possible D match to TRBD1 (6 bases). The germline V gene encodes CDR1 SGHRS and CDR2 YFSETQ. This CDR3 has 15 amino acids. The ends were cut back, 4 bases at V and 1 base at J, with 11 bases in the middle.

The chain combines TRBV21-1 with TRBJ2-1; TRBD2 is taken as the D call from the table, unchecked against the DNA. TRBV21-1 is annotated as a pseudogene. The CDR3 is 14 residues long. CDR3 protein: CASTSRGSYNEQFF. The CDR3, as DNA: TGTGCCAGCACCTCCCGCGGCTCCTACAATGAGCAGTTCTTC.

This clone appeared a single time. The rearrangement links TRBV4-3 to TRBJ1-1, with no clear D. The germline V and J ends were trimmed by 0 bases and 1 base, with 3 bases remaining between them. Germline values: CDR1 LGHNA, CDR2 YSLEER. The CDR3 runs 13 residues. The CDR3 here is CASSQDRNTEAFF. The CDR3 bases are TGCGCCAGCAGCCAAGATCGGAACACTGAAGCTTTCTTT.

This chain links TRBV15 with TRBJ2-7, with 7 bases matching TRBD2. In germline, CDR1 is LNHNV, CDR2 YYDKDF (reference sequence). The CDR3 extends over 15 amino acids. V lost 0 bases to trimming and J lost 4 bases; unmatched junction nucleotides: 6. CDR3 region: CATSRDAGDTYEQYF. In DNA form, the CDR3 reads TGTGCCACCAGCAGAGACGCGGGAGATACTTACGAGCAGTACTTC.

V is TRBV11-2 and J is TRBJ1-2; TRBD1 matches at 8 bases. V shed 3 bases and J 3 bases; nucleotides not matched to a gene: 6. The CDR3 is 15 residues long. Germline-derived CDR1 and CDR2 are SGHAT and FQNNGV. The CDR3 sequence: CASSFQGASYYGYTF. CDR3 in DNA: TGTGCCAGCAGCTTCCAGGGGGCGAGTTACTATGGCTACACCTTC.

The V call is TRBV2, the J call TRBJ1-5; D is possibly TRBD1 (6 bases). CDR3 length: 13 residues. CDR1 and CDR2 from the germline V gene are SNHLY and FYNNEI. Trimming removed 7 bases at V and 10 bases at J, with 17 bases between. CDR3 in amino acids: CASKPGAPFPQHF. DNA for the CDR3: TGTGCCAGCAAACCAGGGGCTCCCTTCCCCCAGCATTTT.

The gene calls are TRBV5-1 and TRBJ2-2; TRBD1 might be the D (5 bases). The CDR3 covers 15 residues. CDR1 is SGHRS, CDR2 YFSETQ, per germline. The germline V and J ends were trimmed by 7 bases and 0 bases, with 13 bases remaining between them. DNA of the CDR3: TGCGCCAGCCGGGCTGGACAAGCGAACACCGGGGAGCTGTTTTTT. Amino acids: CASRAGQANTGELFF.

This clone was observed once. V and J are TRBV7-9 and TRBJ1-2; D not resolved. Deletions cut 4 bases from V and 4 bases from J, with 19 bases between. CDR3 length: 16 amino acids. CDR1 is SEHNR, CDR2 FQNEAQ, per germline (reference sequence). The DNA of the CDR3 is TGTGCCAGCAGCTCGAGCACAATTGGGGAGATCTATGGCTACACCTTC. Amino acid sequence: CASSSSTIGEIYGYTF.

The chain employs TRBV7-3 and TRBJ2-1; a possible D gene is TRBD1 (6 bases). Trimming took off 4 bases at V and 9 bases at J, with 16 bases between the two ends. CDR1 SGHTA and CDR2 FQGTGA come from the germline V gene. The CDR3 totals 14 residues. The CDR3 sequence: CASSSSPGVGEQFF. The DNA of the CDR3 is TGTGCCAGCAGCTCCAGCCCAGGGGTCGGTGAGCAGTTCTTC.

The chain recombines TRBV5-6 with TRBJ1-5; no clear D. The CDR3 is 12 residues long. V lost 4 bases and J 0 bases, leaving 2 bases between the germline ends. The germline V gene has CDR1 SGHDT and CDR2 YYEEEE. CDR3 coding DNA: TGTGCCAGCAGCCTTAGCAATCAGCCCCAGCATTTT. Amino acid sequence: CASSLSNQPQHF.

The chain joins TRBV19 to TRBJ2-6; the match to TRBD1 covers 7 bases. J was trimmed by 0 bases and V by 5 bases; bases with no gene match: 4. The germline CDR1 and CDR2 sequences are LNHDA and SQIVND (reference sequence). The CDR3 spans 16 residues. The CDR3 loop is CASSGTAISGANVLTF. The CDR3 coding sequence is TGTGCCAGTAGTGGGACAGCCATCTCTGGGGCCAACGTCCTGACTTTC. Full variable domain (outside the CDR3, taken from reference TRBV19 and TRBJ2-6): DGGITQSPKYLFRKEGQNVTLSCEQNLNHDAMYWYRQDPGQGLRLIYYSQIVNDFQKGDIAEGYSVSREKKESFPLTVTSAQKNPTAFYLCASSGTAISGANVLTFGAGSRLTVL.

This clone appeared once. The chain is built from TRBV7-2 and TRBJ2-3; D might be TRBD2 (6 bases). This CDR3 is 16 amino acids long. Germline CDR1 SGHTA, CDR2 FQGNSA. Trimming stripped 1 base from V and 3 bases from J, with 14 bases between. CDR3 DNA: TGTGCCAGCAGCTTAGGGGCGGGCGGGGTGACAGATACGCAGTATTTT. Encoded protein: CASSLGAGGVTDTQYF.